A single sample is the source of the 31 T cell receptor beta chains below, sequenced in a study of CD8+ T cells in alopecia areata. RNA extraction was followed by reverse transcription into cDNA, which acted as the sequencing template. Sequencing used immunoSEQ multiplex PCR; TCRdb keeps in-frame clones, though not all of them. The sample presents 290,000 or so clones, none singletons. A panel of CD4, CD8alpha, NKG2D, NKG2ACE and other markers served to sort pooled cutaneous lymph node cells. Sequenced sample: CD4+ T cells sorted from a lymph node. The receptors were gathered from a C3H/HeJ mouse with alopecia areata. The mouse strain carries the MHC haplotype H2-k.

This clone was detected a few times. Genes and germline are mouse. The observed sequence ends 4 residues before the CDR3 terminus, with the missing tail filled in from the germline J gene. The V and J genes are TRBV13-3 and TRBJ2-2; the D is unclear. This CDR3 has 14 amino acids. CDR1 and CDR2 (germline): NNHDY, SYVADS. V lost 2 bases and J lost 0, with 5 bases in between. The sequenced part of the CDR3 DNA is TGTGCCAGCAGTGAATTGTCAAACACCGGG. It specifies CASSELSNTG. The complete CDR3 protein is CASSELSNTGQLYF.

This clone showed up just a few times. The genes and germline here are from mouse. Coverage ceases 4 residues before the CDR3 finishes, and the germline J gene fills in the end. V usage is TRBV13-3 and J usage is TRBJ2-2; possible D gene TRBD1, 5 bases. Trimming pared 0 bases from V and 0 bases from J, leaving 6 bases between. This CDR3 comprises 15 residues. Germline V CDR1 and CDR2: NNHDY, SYVADS. CDR3 DNA (partial): TGTGCCAGCAGTGATGGACAGTCAAACACCGGG. It translates to CASSDGQSNTG. The complete CDR3 sequence is CASSDGQSNTGQLYF.

This clone was picked up a small number of times. Gene names and germline refer to mouse. The missing CDR3 end, 4 residues past where the read stops, is filled in from the germline J gene. The chain employs TRBV1 and TRBJ2-1, with 10 bases fitting TRBD1. The CDR3 is 15 amino acids. The germline gives CDR1 NSQYPW, CDR2 LRSPGD (reference sequence). Here the CDR3 reads CTCSADRDRGAEQFF. CDR3 DNA (partial): TGCACCTGCAGTGCAGATCGGGACAGGGGCGCT.

As regards this clone: The genes are named according to mouse. The read ends 4 residues before the CDR3 terminus; that terminus is restored from the germline J gene. The chain is built from TRBV5 and TRBJ2-5, with no clear D. The germline V gene encodes CDR1 LGHNA and CDR2 YNLKQL (reference sequence). V lost 1 base to trimming and J lost 1 base, with 3 bases between them. CDR3 size: 13 residues. The covered CDR3 bases are TGTGCCAGCAGCCAAGTTTACCAAGAC. Its translation is CASSQVYQD. The entire CDR3 reads CASSQVYQDTQYF.

This clone occurred a few times. Mouse gene names and germline throughout. The observed sequence ends 4 residues before the CDR3 terminus, with the missing tail filled in from the germline J gene. The rearrangement uses TRBV5 and TRBJ2-3; no clear D gene. The CDR3 loop spans 13 amino acids. V lost 2 bases and J lost 2, with 5 bases in between. Germline lookup yields CDR1 LGHNA and CDR2 YNLKQL (reference sequence). The CDR3 sequence: CASSQHNAETLYF. The CDR3 DNA, read in part, is TGTGCCAGCAGCCAACACAATGCAGAA.

Turning to this clone: Gene names denote mouse genes. From the germline J gene comes the end of the CDR3, since the read stops 3 residues before it. V gene TRBV31 combines with J gene TRBJ1-6; possible D gene TRBD1, 6 bases. TRBJ1-6 is reported as an ORF; its role is uncertain. The CDR3 is made up of 15 amino acids. With 0 bases removed from V and 8 bases from J, the gap between germline ends came to 14 bases. CDR1 and CDR2 (germline): GKSSPN, SITVG. The sequenced part of the CDR3 DNA is TGTGCCTGGAGTCTAACGCCAGGGGTTGATTCGCCC. This encodes CAWSLTPGVDSP. The CDR3 in full is CAWSLTPGVDSPLYF.

This clone occurred a few times. These gene names are mouse names. The read ends 4 residues shy of where the CDR3 ends; the end is completed using the germline J gene. The same CDR3 arises from other DNA sequences in this sample as well. The chain carries TRBV19 and TRBJ2-3, with TRBD1 as a possible D gene (6 bases). Germline values: CDR1 FNHDT, CDR2 SITEND (reference sequence). This CDR3 is built from 14 residues. Trimming pared 2 bases from V and 1 base from J, leaving 8 bases between. The CDR3 sequence is CASSMQGRAETLYF. Partial CDR3 DNA: TGTGCCAGCAGTATGCAGGGGCGTGCAGAA. The complete variable domain, with remaining parts taken from reference TRBV19 and TRBJ2-3, reads GGIITQTPKFLIGQEGQKLTLKCQQNFNHDTMYWYRQDSGKGLRLIYYSITENDLQKGDLSEGYDASREKKSSFSLTVTSAQKNEMAVFLCASSMQGRAETLYFGSGTRLTVL.

A word on this clone: Genes and germline are mouse. From the germline J gene comes the end of the CDR3, since the read stops 4 residues before it. J is TRBJ2-4 and V is TRBV1; weak D call: TRBD1 (6 bases). The ends were cut back, 0 bases at V and 2 bases at J, with 9 bases in the middle. This CDR3 spans 15 amino acids. Germline V gene sequence: CDR1 NSQYPW, CDR2 LRSPGD (reference sequence). The CDR3 DNA, read in part, is TGCACCTGCAGTGCAGACCGGGACATTCAAAAC. This encodes CTCSADRDIQN. The full-length CDR3 reads as CTCSADRDIQNTLYF.

This clone turned up a few times. Gene names denote mouse genes. The DNA ends 4 residues before the CDR3 does, and the rest of the CDR3 is filled in from the germline J gene. The chain recombines TRBV13-1 with TRBJ2-1, with a weak D call TRBD1 (6 bases). Per germline, CDR1 NSHNY and CDR2 SYGAGN. This CDR3 region has 13 residues. The V end was cut by 4 bases, the J end by 5 bases, with 10 bases between. Partial CDR3 DNA: TGTGCCAGCAGTCAGGGGAGAGATGCT. It specifies CASSQGRDA. From start to end, the CDR3 is CASSQGRDAEQFF.

About this clone itself: Mouse names are used for the genes. At the DNA level, this CDR3 is encoded by other sequences in the same sample as well. CDR3: CASSASQDTQYF. The covered CDR3 bases are TGTGCCAGCAGTGCCAGCCAAGAC. V usage is TRBV13-1 and J usage is TRBJ2-5, with D hard to call. The CDR3 end is not reached by the read, which stops 4 residues before it; the germline J gene fills it in. The V gene lost 3 bases and the J gene lost 2 bases, with 4 bases spanning the gap. Germline CDR1 reads NSHNY; CDR2 reads SYGAGN. There are 12 residues in the CDR3.

In regard to this clone: The gene names here belong to mouse. The CDR3 is cut off 4 residues early in the read; its end comes from the germline J gene. This sequence joins TRBV1 and TRBJ1-2, with 9 bases fitting TRBD1. The CDR3 sequence is 14 residues long. The V gene's germline CDR1 is NSQYPW and CDR2 LRSPGD (reference sequence). V dropped 4 bases and J dropped 3; count of bases not matched to a gene: 3. The sequenced part of the CDR3 DNA is TGCACCTGCAGTGACAGGGGGCTGGACTCC. Translation gives CTCSDRGLDS. The entire CDR3 reads CTCSDRGLDSDYTF.

Points on this clone: Germline and genes here are mouse. The missing CDR3 end, 4 residues past where the read stops, is filled in from the germline J gene. The chain recombines TRBV19 with TRBJ2-7; no clear D gene. This CDR3 contains 13 residues. Per germline, CDR1 FNHDT and CDR2 SITEND (reference sequence). This CDR3 reads CASSINSLYEQYF. CDR3 DNA, as far as it was read: TGTGCCAGCAGTATAAACAGCCTATAT. Variable domain in full (rest from reference TRBV19 and TRBJ2-7): GGIITQTPKFLIGQEGQKLTLKCQQNFNHDTMYWYRQDSGKGLRLIYYSITENDLQKGDLSEGYDASREKKSSFSLTVTSAQKNEMAVFLCASSINSLYEQYFGPGTRLTVL.

This clone was picked up a small number of times. The gene names here belong to mouse. The sequence runs out 3 residues before the end of the CDR3; the remainder is reconstructed from the germline J gene. The same CDR3 is also encoded by other DNA sequences in this sample. This sequence joins TRBV19 and TRBJ1-6; 10 bases align to TRBD1. TRBJ1-6 belongs to the ORF category, with a function that is uncertain. CDR1 and CDR2 from the germline V gene are FNHDT and SITEND (reference sequence). The CDR3 consists of 16 residues. The trim removed 2 bases at V and 4 bases at J, leaving 3 bases unmatched. Incomplete CDR3 DNA: TGTGCCAGCAGTATTGGGACAGGGGATTATAATTCGCCC. This encodes CASSIGTGDYNSP. In full, the CDR3 reads CASSIGTGDYNSPLYF.

This clone came up many times. Each gene name is a mouse one. The CDR3 bases that were read are TGTGCTAGCAGTAGGTCCAGAAAC. It is translated as CASSRSRN. The CDR3 as a whole reads CASSRSRNTLYF. This sequence joins TRBV17 and TRBJ2-4; the D is unclear. The read gets to within 4 residues of the CDR3 end, and the germline J gene fills in the rest. The V gene's germline CDR1 is MNHDT and CDR2 YYDKIL. The CDR3 is 12 amino acids.

This clone was picked up many times. Germline and genes here are mouse. From the germline J gene comes the end of the CDR3, since the read stops 4 residues before it. The rearrangement links TRBV17 to TRBJ2-7; no clear D. Germline V gene data show CDR1 as MNHDT and CDR2 as YYDKIL. CDR3 length: 15 amino acids. This CDR3 reads CASSRDQNKNYEQYF. CDR3 DNA, as far as it was read: TGTGCTAGCAGTAGAGATCAGAACAAAAATTAT.

Comments on this clone: Gene names are mouse gene names. The sequenced fragment ends 4 residues before the CDR3 boundary, so the rest is inferred from the germline J gene. The rearrangement joins TRBV14 to TRBJ1-1; D remains ambiguous. The CDR3 spans 11 residues. From germline, CDR1 is SGHDT and CDR2 FRDEAV. The part of the CDR3 DNA that was read is TGTGCCAGCAGACTTCGACAA. As protein: CASRLRQ. The full CDR3 protein is CASRLRQEVFF. Drawing the rest from reference TRBV14 and TRBJ1-1, the complete variable domain is EAGVTQSPRYAVLQEGQAVSFWCDPISGHDTLYWYQQPRDQGPQLLVYFRDEAVIDNSQLPSDRFSAVRPKGTNSTLKIQSAKQGDTATYLCASRLRQEVFFGKGTRLTVV.

Only a few counts were recorded for this clone. Genes here carry mouse names. The read finishes 4 residues shy of the CDR3 end, and the germline J gene is used to complete it. The chain combines TRBV13-3 with TRBJ1-2; perhaps TRBD1 as D (5 bases). The CDR3 spans 13 residues. CDR1 and CDR2 from the germline V gene are NNHDY and SYVADS. The sequenced CDR3 bases are TGTGCCAGCAGTGACGAGGCAGGGTCC. Amino acids: CASSDEAGS. In full, the CDR3 reads CASSDEAGSDYTF.

This clone was counted between two and nine times. Gene names refer to mouse genes. The read stops 4 residues short of the end of the CDR3; the missing end is completed from the germline J gene. J is TRBJ2-5 and V is TRBV14, with 9 bases lining up with TRBD1. Germline CDR1 SGHDT, CDR2 FRDEAV. The CDR3 extends over 16 amino acids. Trimming removed 5 bases from V and 1 base from J; junction bases left unmatched: 8. The covered CDR3 bases are TGTGCCAGCAGCCAAACAGGGGGCAAACACCAAGAC. The encoded protein is CASSQTGGKHQD. The full CDR3 protein is CASSQTGGKHQDTQYF.

This clone has more than one count but fewer than ten. The listed genes are named as in mouse. The read terminates 4 residues ahead of where the CDR3 ends, so the germline J gene completes it. The genes are TRBV5 and TRBJ2-7, with TRBD2 matching over 11 bases. Germline loops: CDR1 LGHNA, CDR2 YNLKQL (reference sequence). CDR3 size: 14 residues. The CDR3 sequence: CASSRTGGIDEQYF. The sequenced CDR3 bases are TGTGCCAGCAGCCGGACTGGGGGGATCGAT.

A word on this clone: Genes here carry mouse names. In the same sample, other DNA sequences code for this CDR3. The CDR3 spells CASRDRKNTLYF. The DNA read from the CDR3 is TGTGCCAGCAGAGACAGAAAAAAC. The chain recombines TRBV13-3 with TRBJ2-4; D perhaps matches TRBD1 (5 bases). The observed sequence ends 4 residues before the CDR3 terminus, with the missing tail filled in from the germline J gene. The length of the CDR3 is 12 residues. CDR1 and CDR2 (germline): NNHDY, SYVADS.

Note on this clone: Gene names denote mouse genes. The read halts 3 residues ahead of the CDR3 end, with the missing end drawn from the germline J gene. The chain has TRBV13-1 and TRBJ1-6; D might be TRBD1 (5 bases). TRBJ1-6 counts as an open reading frame of uncertain function. Trimming pared 0 bases from V and 2 bases from J, leaving 9 bases between. CDR1 and CDR2 (germline): NSHNY, SYGAGN. The CDR3 is 16 amino acids. The covered CDR3 bases are TGTGCCAGCAGTGATGCGGGGGGTACCTATAATTCGCCC. Translation gives CASSDAGGTYNSP. In full, the CDR3 reads CASSDAGGTYNSPLYF.

As to this clone: Germline and genes: mouse. Coverage ceases 4 residues before the CDR3 finishes, and the germline J gene fills in the end. The chain combines TRBV5 with TRBJ1-2; D is unclear. Trimming left V 0 bases short and J 0 bases short, with 8 bases between. Germline CDR1 LGHNA, CDR2 YNLKQL (reference sequence). This CDR3 comprises 15 residues. CDR3 bases read: TGTGCCAGCAGCCAAGAGTCAGGAGCAAACTCC. Translation: CASSQESGANS. The CDR3 in its entirety is CASSQESGANSDYTF.

A remark on this clone: Mouse gene names and germline throughout. The read ends 4 residues early relative to the CDR3; the germline J gene fills the gap. This chain connects TRBV13-2 to TRBJ2-3; D gene uncertain. The CDR3 covers 14 residues. The V and J ends lost 2 bases and 0 bases respectively, with 7 bases between them. Germline loops: CDR1 NNHNN, CDR2 SYGAGS (reference sequence). Partial CDR3 DNA: TGTGCCAGCGGTGACTGGCCTAGTGCAGAA. Translated: CASGDWPSAE. The entire CDR3 is CASGDWPSAETLYF.

This clone was counted a few times. Any gene name here is a mouse gene name. The CDR3 extends 4 residues past the end of the read, so its final part is completed from the germline J gene. This sample includes further DNA sequences coding for the same CDR3. This sequence joins TRBV5 and TRBJ2-3, with D possibly being TRBD2 (5 bases). Germline assignment: CDR1 LGHNA and CDR2 YNLKQL (reference sequence). V dropped 1 base and J dropped 0 bases, with 8 bases sitting between them. This CDR3 contains 15 residues. CDR3 bases read: TGTGCCAGCAGCCAAGTTGGGGTTAGTGCAGAA. The encoded protein is CASSQVGVSAE. The CDR3 reads in full as CASSQVGVSAETLYF.

In the case of this clone: Germline and genes here are mouse. The CDR3 end is not reached by the read, which stops 4 residues before it; the germline J gene fills it in. The chain carries TRBV5 and TRBJ2-2; TRBD1 might be the D (5 bases). Per the germline V gene, CDR1 is LGHNA and CDR2 is YNLKQL (reference sequence). CDR3 size: 13 residues. V was shortened by 2 bases and J by 6 bases, with 7 bases between the two germline ends. The part of the CDR3 DNA that was read is TGTGCCAGCAGCCAAACAGGCTCCGGG. Protein sequence: CASSQTGSG. Given in full, the CDR3 is CASSQTGSGQLYF.

Remarks on this clone: The genes are named according to mouse. The read is 3 residues too short to cover the CDR3 end, so that end is filled in from the germline J gene. The J gene is TRBJ1-6, the V gene TRBV13-1, with a possible D match to TRBD1 (6 bases). TRBJ1-6 is recorded as an ORF, its role being uncertain. Trimming took 4 bases from V and 0 from J, leaving 8 bases between them. The CDR3 is 15 residues long. Germline loops: CDR1 NSHNY, CDR2 SYGAGN. The CDR3 here is CASSTRGSYNSPLYF. The sequenced part of the CDR3 DNA is TGTGCCAGCAGTACCAGGGGTTCCTATAATTCGCCC.

This clone was detected a few times. Gene names follow the mouse nomenclature. The CDR3 end is not reached by the read, which stops 4 residues before it; the germline J gene fills it in. The V call is TRBV5, the J call TRBJ2-3, with 11 bases that match TRBD2. The germline CDR1 and CDR2 sequences are LGHNA and YNLKQL (reference sequence). Losses at the gene ends were 1 base for V and 2 bases for J; bases not matched to a gene: 2. The CDR3 is made up of 16 amino acids. The CDR3 DNA, read in part, is TGTGCCAGCAGCCAAGGGACTGGGGGGTTTGCAGAA. The encoded protein is CASSQGTGGFAE. In full, the CDR3 is CASSQGTGGFAETLYF.

As concerns this clone: Any gene name here is a mouse gene name. The read ends 4 residues early relative to the CDR3; the germline J gene fills the gap. The chain links TRBV13-2 to TRBJ2-5; 10 bases agree with TRBD2. This CDR3 has 13 residues. Germline V gene lookup returns CDR1 NNHNN and CDR2 SYGAGS (reference sequence). CDR3 DNA (partial): TGTGCCAGCGACACGACTGGGGGGGAC. Protein sequence: CASDTTGGD. The CDR3 as a whole reads CASDTTGGDTQYF.

Turning to this clone: Each gene name is a mouse one. The CDR3 end falls 4 residues outside the read, so it is completed with the germline J gene. Within the sample, other DNA sequences also encode this same CDR3. The chain uses TRBV1 and TRBJ1-1, with a tentative D call TRBD1 (6 bases). V lost 0 bases and J 1 base, leaving 9 bases between the germline ends. The germline V gene has CDR1 NSQYPW and CDR2 LRSPGD (reference sequence). CDR3 length equals 15 residues. CDR3 amino acids: CTCSADPRGNTEVFF. CDR3 DNA (partial): TGCACCTGCAGTGCAGATCCCAGGGGAAACACA.

This clone was observed a handful of times. Mouse germline and gene names are used. The read ends 4 residues shy of where the CDR3 ends; the end is completed using the germline J gene. The same CDR3 also results from other DNA sequences found in this sample. The rearrangement links TRBV19 to TRBJ2-3; perhaps TRBD2 as D (6 bases). Germline CDR1 reads FNHDT; CDR2 reads SITEND (reference sequence). The CDR3 spans 15 residues. The ends were cut back, 1 base at V and 0 bases at J, with 9 bases in the middle. The sequenced CDR3 bases are TGTGCCAGCAGTATAAGTGGGACTAGTGCAGAA. Its translation is CASSISGTSAE. In full, the CDR3 is CASSISGTSAETLYF.

Only a few counts were recorded for this clone. Gene names follow the mouse nomenclature. The sequenced CDR3 bases are TGCACCTGCAGTGCAGATGGGGGGTCCAACACCGGG. Translated, it gives CTCSADGGSNTG. The full-length CDR3 reads as CTCSADGGSNTGQLYF. This rearrangement joins TRBV1 to TRBJ2-2; 7 bases fit TRBD2. The sequence runs out 4 residues before the end of the CDR3; the remainder is reconstructed from the germline J gene. The CDR3 spans 16 residues. V was clipped by 0 bases and J by 2 bases; unmatched bases: 3. Germline CDR1 NSQYPW, CDR2 LRSPGD (reference sequence).